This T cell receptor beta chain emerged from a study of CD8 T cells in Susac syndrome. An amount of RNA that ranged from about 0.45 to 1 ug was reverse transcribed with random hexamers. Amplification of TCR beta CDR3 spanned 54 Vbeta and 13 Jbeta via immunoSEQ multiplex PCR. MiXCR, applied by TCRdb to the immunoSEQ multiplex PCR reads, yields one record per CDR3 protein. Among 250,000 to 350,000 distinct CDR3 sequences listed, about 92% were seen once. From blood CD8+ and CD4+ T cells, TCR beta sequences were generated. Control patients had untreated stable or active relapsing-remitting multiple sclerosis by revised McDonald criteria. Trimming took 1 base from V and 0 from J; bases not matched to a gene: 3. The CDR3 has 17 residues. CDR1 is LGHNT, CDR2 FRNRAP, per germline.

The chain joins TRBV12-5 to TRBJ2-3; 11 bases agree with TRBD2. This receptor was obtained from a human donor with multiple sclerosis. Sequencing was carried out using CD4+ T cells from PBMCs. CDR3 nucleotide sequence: TGTGCTAGTGGTTTGGCAAGGACTAGCGGGAGCACAGATACGCAGTATTTT. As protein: CASGLARTSGSTDTQYF.